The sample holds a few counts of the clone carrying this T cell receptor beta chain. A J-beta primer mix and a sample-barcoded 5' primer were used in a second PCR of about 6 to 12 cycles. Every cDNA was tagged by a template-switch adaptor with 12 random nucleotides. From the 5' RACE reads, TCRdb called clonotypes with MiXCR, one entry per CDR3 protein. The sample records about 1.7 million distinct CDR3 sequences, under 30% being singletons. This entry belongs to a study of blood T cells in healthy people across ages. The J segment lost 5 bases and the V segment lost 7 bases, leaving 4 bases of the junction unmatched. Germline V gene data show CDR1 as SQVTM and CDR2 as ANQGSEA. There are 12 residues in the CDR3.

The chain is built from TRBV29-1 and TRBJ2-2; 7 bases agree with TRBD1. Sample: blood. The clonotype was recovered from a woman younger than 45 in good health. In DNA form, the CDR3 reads TGCAGCGGCTACAGGGGAACCGGGGAGCTGTTTTTT. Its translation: CSGYRGTGELFF.